Reported below is one TCR beta chain. In the authors' methods: By means of reference gene primer amplification, nucleated cell counts were estimated. Here immunoSEQ multiplex PCR was the method, and the copy in TCRdb shows in-frame clones only, minus some. That table gives V, J and clone size, and the DNA gave D and trimming. The sample carries 150,000 to 200,000 clones, roughly 77% recorded once. The data stem from a study of blood T cell repertoires in COVID-19. Looking at the study overall: Some COVID-19 samples were acute and others convalescent; all came from the United States, Italy and Spain. The analysed material was cDNA or gDNA that came from T cells, B-cell-depleted T cells, or PBMCs.

The CDR3 extends over 12 amino acids. Germline CDR1 and CDR2: SQVTM and ANQGSEA. The V end was cut by 7 bases, the J end by 3 bases, with 9 bases between. The receptor was isolated from a woman of 80 years or more with COVID-19, enrolled during active disease. The sequencing input was peripheral blood. The rearrangement uses TRBV29-1 and TRBJ2-2, with D perhaps TRBD1 or TRBD2 (7 bases each). The CDR3 loop is CSAGGDTGELFF. CDR3 nucleotides: TGCAGCGCAGGGGGGGACACCGGGGAGCTGTTTTTT.